The entry below gives a single TCR beta chain sequence along with its context. This specimen belongs to a study of shared clonotypes between healthy human individuals. The CDR3 contains 10 residues. Unmatched junction bases numbered 1, after V lost 1 base and J lost 14 bases. From germline, CDR1 is DFQATT and CDR2 SNEGSKA (reference sequence). TCRdb's table, derived via immunoSEQ multiplex PCR, lists solely in-frame clones and lacks some. The sample lists approximately 740,000 clones, approximately 74% occurring once. This chain uses TRBV20-1 with TRBJ2-1; TRBD2 agrees at 8 bases. The source of this sequence is a woman under 40 in good health. Source material: memory CD4+ T cells sorted from blood. Noted subset: CD45RA-negative fraction. CDR3 DNA: TGCAGTGCTAGAGTCGGGGGGGAGTTCTTC. This gives the protein CSARVGGEFF.